These T cell receptor beta chains were read from a single sample in a study of cytomegalovirus exposure and HLA in healthy donors. Clones were sequenced by immunoSEQ multiplex PCR, and TCRdb holds only the in-frame ones, with some missing. Here the sample spans roughly 120,000 clones, 65% to 75% being singletons. Sequencing input: PBMCs. The receptors derive from a woman aged 40 to 50 in good health and CMV-seropositive. CDR3s include the opening cysteine and the closing phenylalanine or tryptophan. D genes are given only for firm matches. Part of the rows lack a size; the others show once, few, many or a class for expanded clones.

v_call,clone_size,d_call,j_call,cdr3_nt,cdr3_aa
TRBV19,few,TRBD2,TRBJ2-1,TGTGCCAGTAGTTCCCAGGATTGGGGTAGCGGGAGGAGCTCCTACAATGAGCAGTTCTTC,CASSSQDWGSGRSSYNEQFF
TRBV7-3,once,NA,TRBJ2-3,TGTGCCAGCAGCGCGGGTGGCACAGATACGCAGTATTTT,CASSAGGTDTQYF
TRBV5-4,NA,TRBD2,TRBJ2-7,TGTGCCAGCAGCGCTACCCCGGGACTAGCGGGCGAGCAGTACTTC,CASSATPGLAGEQYF
TRBV19,NA,TRBD1,TRBJ1-1,TGTGCCAGTAGTCGCAGGGGGGTTACTGAAGCTTTCTTT,CASSRRGVTEAFF
TRBV5-1,few,NA,TRBJ2-3,TGCGCCAGCAGCTTGTTATCAGATACGCAGTATTTT,CASSLLSDTQYF
TRBV6-1,few,NA,TRBJ1-5,TGTGCCAGCAGTGAAGGGGGCCGTGGCAATCAGCCCCAGCATTTT,CASSEGGRGNQPQHF
TRBV5-1,NA,TRBD2,TRBJ2-5,TGCGCCAGCAGCCTAACTACTAGCGGGGGGGCCTTTGGGACCCAGTACTTC,CASSLTTSGGAFGTQYF
TRBV19,once,TRBD1,TRBJ1-2,TGTGCCAGTAGTATGCCGACAGGGCTCGACTATGGCTACACCTTC,CASSMPTGLDYGYTF
TRBV6-6,NA,TRBD1,TRBJ2-7,TGTGCCAGCAGCGCCGTAGGGGGACAGGGGGGCTACGAGCAGTACTTC,CASSAVGGQGGYEQYF
TRBV27,NA,TRBD1,TRBJ2-7,TGTGCCAGCAGACTTAAACAGGGGAGTCATTACGAGCAGTACTTC,CASRLKQGSHYEQYF
TRBV10-3,once,NA,TRBJ1-1,TGTGCCACCCCCGCCTGGGGGCACACTGAAGCTTTCTTT,CATPAWGHTEAFF
TRBV9,NA,NA,TRBJ1-1,TGTGCCAGCAGCGTAGTATCGGCCCCAGGGACTGAAGCTTTCTTT,CASSVVSAPGTEAFF
TRBV5-1,NA,TRBD1,TRBJ1-1,TGCGCCAGCAGCTTGCTCGACAGGGGCACTGAAGCTTTCTTT,CASSLLDRGTEAFF
TRBV11-3,NA,TRBD1,TRBJ2-5,TGTGCCAGCAGCTCCGGACAGGGAGAGGTCCTCCAGACCCAGTACTTC,CASSSGQGEVLQTQYF